The rows below give T cell receptor beta chains drawn from one sample of a study of T cell changes during pregnancy in multiple sclerosis. Here immunoSEQ multiplex PCR was the method, and the copy in TCRdb shows in-frame clones only, minus some. Found here are about 50,000 clones, 92% of them singletons; the top ten hold roughly 0.6%. The starting material was CD4+ T cells from peripheral blood mononuclear cells, obtained after pregnancy. These receptors were taken from a female donor in good health, enrolled as a control in a pregnancy study. Both conserved end residues are part of each CDR3. The D gene is left open where the match is weak. The size of a clone is reported for some rows only, either as once, few or many, or as a class for expanded clones.

DNA,CDR3,D,size,V,J
TGTGCCAGTAGTAACCAGGGTTGGGGAACTGAAGCTTTCTTT,CASSNQGWGTEAFF,.,.,TRBV19,TRBJ1-1
TGTGCCAGCACCGTGACACCTCAAGTGAGAACTTTCTTT,CASTVTPQVRTFF,.,.,TRBV2,TRBJ1-1
TGCGCCAGCAGCTCTGGGGGGGCCTACGAGCAGTACTTC,CASSSGGAYEQYF,TRBD2,.,TRBV5-1,TRBJ2-7
TGTGCCAGCTCACCCCCGACTAGCGGGGGGCATAGTGAGCAGTTCTTC,CASSPPTSGGHSEQFF,TRBD2,.,TRBV18,TRBJ2-1
TGTGCCAGCAGCCAAGGGCAATGGACAGGGGGCCAAGAGCAGTACTTC,CASSQGQWTGGQEQYF,TRBD1,.,TRBV4-2,TRBJ2-7
TGTGCTAGTGGCAACGGGACAGGGTACCACGAGCAGTACTTC,CASGNGTGYHEQYF,TRBD1,many,TRBV12-5,TRBJ2-7
TGTGCCAGTCCACCGCGTAACAGGGGGCTCAACGAGCAGTACTTC,CASPPRNRGLNEQYF,TRBD1,.,TRBV28,TRBJ2-7
TGTGCCAGCTCACCAACTGGGAACACTGAAGCTTTCTTT,CASSPTGNTEAFF,.,.,TRBV18,TRBJ1-1
TGTGCCAGCAGCCCCATCGGAGCGGGAAACACCATATATTTT,CASSPIGAGNTIYF,.,.,TRBV9,TRBJ1-3
TGTGCCAGCAGCTTGATTGGCGGCTCTGGAAACACCATATATTTT,CASSLIGGSGNTIYF,.,.,TRBV5-6,TRBJ1-3
TGCGCCAGCAGCCAACTTGGGGGGTCCACCACAGATACGCAGTATTTT,CASSQLGGSTTDTQYF,.,.,TRBV4-1,TRBJ2-3
TGTGCCAGCAGCCCGAGCCCACTAAGAGATACGCAGTATTTT,CASSPSPLRDTQYF,.,.,TRBV9,TRBJ2-3
TGTGCCAGCAGTGCCCAGAGGGCGGTTGAAGCTTTCTTT,CASSAQRAVEAFF,.,.,TRBV6-1,TRBJ1-1
TGTGCCAGCACCAGGACAGTGAGCTCCTACGAGCAGTACTTC,CASTRTVSSYEQYF,.,once,TRBV6-6,TRBJ2-7
TGTGCCAGCAGTGAGGAGCGGGGGGGCATCTCCGGGGAGCTGTTTTTT,CASSEERGGISGELFF,TRBD2,.,TRBV2,TRBJ2-2
TGTGCCAGCAGCAAGACAGTTAACTATGGCTACACCTTC,CASSKTVNYGYTF,.,.,TRBV11-2,TRBJ1-2
TGTGCCAGCAAGCCGGGACAGGGAGAGACCCAGTACTTC,CASKPGQGETQYF,TRBD1,.,TRBV7-9,TRBJ2-5
TGTGCCACTAGTCTTTGGGGGACACAAGAGACCCAGTACTTC,CATSLWGTQETQYF,.,.,TRBV27,TRBJ2-5
TGTGCCAGCAGTTACAAGGGCAGGGGTGACACTGAAGCTTTCTTT,CASSYKGRGDTEAFF,.,.,TRBV6-5,TRBJ1-1
TGCGCCAGCAGTGGTGGACAGCCGCAAGAGACCCAGTACTTC,CASSGGQPQETQYF,.,.,TRBV5-1,TRBJ2-5
TGTGCCAGCAGTCAGTCCCTTAGCGGGGGCACAGATACGCAGTATTTT,CASSQSLSGGTDTQYF,TRBD2,.,TRBV6-7,TRBJ2-3
TGTGCCAGCAGTGTCGGGGTCGATCAGCCCCAGCATTTT,CASSVGVDQPQHF,.,.,TRBV6-1,TRBJ1-5
TGTGCCAGCAGCCTAAAGACAGGGTCCTACGAGCAGTACTTC,CASSLKTGSYEQYF,TRBD1,.,TRBV7-2,TRBJ2-7
TGCGCCAGCCAACGGGAGAGCACCGGGGAGCTGTTTTTT,CASQRESTGELFF,.,.,TRBV10-2,TRBJ2-2
TGTGCCAGCAGCGTAGATCCTAGCGGGGGAGGTCTGGAGACCCAGTACTTC,CASSVDPSGGGLETQYF,TRBD2,.,TRBV9,TRBJ2-5
TGTGCCAGCAGCTTGGGGACTAGCCCTCGGGACAATGAGCAGTTCTTC,CASSLGTSPRDNEQFF,TRBD2,once,TRBV5-4,TRBJ2-1
TGTGCCAGCAGCGTCGCGATGGGGGCTAGCGGAGCCCCGGGTACGCAGTATTTT,CASSVAMGASGAPGTQYF,.,.,TRBV9,TRBJ2-3
TGTGCCAGCAGCGTAGGGGGGGCTAGCGGGGGTTCCTACAATGAGCAGTTCTTC,CASSVGGASGGSYNEQFF,TRBD2,.,TRBV9,TRBJ2-1
TGTGCCTCGCGGCAGGGTGGACCCGGGGAGCTGTTTTTT,CASRQGGPGELFF,.,once,TRBV6-5,TRBJ2-2
TGCGCCAGCAGCCAAGAGTGGTCGATGAGGGAGCAGTACTTC,CASSQEWSMREQYF,.,few,TRBV4-1,TRBJ2-7
TGTGCCTGGAGTGTCCTGGGAGCTGAAGCTTTCTTT,CAWSVLGAEAFF,.,once,TRBV30,TRBJ1-1
TGTGCCAGCAGCCGAAGAACTTTCACAGGAGCTAGTCAGATCTACGAGCAGTACTTC,CASSRRTFTGASQIYEQYF,.,.,TRBV14,TRBJ2-7
TGTGCCAGTAGTATCTACCCTTTCTACGAGCAGTACTTC,CASSIYPFYEQYF,.,.,TRBV19,TRBJ2-7
TGTGCCAGCTCACCAGGAGGGGGCTCTGAAGCTTTCTTT,CASSPGGGSEAFF,TRBD1,.,TRBV18,TRBJ1-1
TGTGCCAGCTCACCAACGAGTGATGGCTACACCTTC,CASSPTSDGYTF,.,once,TRBV18,TRBJ1-2
TGTGCCAGCAGTGAAGCGCCAGTCTATGGCTACACCTTC,CASSEAPVYGYTF,.,.,TRBV6-1,TRBJ1-2
TGTGCCAGCAGTTTATGGGGGCTACGTCAGCCCCAGCATTTT,CASSLWGLRQPQHF,.,.,TRBV28,TRBJ1-5
TGTGCCAGCAGCGCCCAAATGGTGGTCCCGGGGTACAATGAGCAGTTCTTC,CASSAQMVVPGYNEQFF,.,.,TRBV9,TRBJ2-1
TGTGCCAGCACCCCCCCGGGGGGCCACAACACTGAAGCTTTCTTT,CASTPPGGHNTEAFF,.,.,TRBV28,TRBJ1-1
TGTGCCAGCAGCCCCTCCGGACTAGCGGGAGAGACCCAGTACTTC,CASSPSGLAGETQYF,TRBD2,.,TRBV7-9,TRBJ2-5
TGTGCCAGCAGGGGGACAGATAGCCTACGCGGGGAGCTGTTTTTT,CASRGTDSLRGELFF,TRBD1,.,TRBV6-6,TRBJ2-2
TGTGCCAGCAGTGAAGGCCAGCGGGGTTCCAATGAGCAGTTCTTC,CASSEGQRGSNEQFF,TRBD2,.,TRBV2,TRBJ2-1
TGCAGCGTTGGTCAGGGGACCCCCCGTCTGGAGCAGTTCTTC,CSVGQGTPRLEQFF,.,.,TRBV29-1,TRBJ2-1
TGCGCCAGCAGCTTGGGGGTCCTTAGCGCCGAGCAGTACTTC,CASSLGVLSAEQYF,.,.,TRBV5-1,TRBJ2-7
TGCGCCAGCAGCTTGGCCCTCGACAGGGTCCGAGGCGAGCAGTACTTC,CASSLALDRVRGEQYF,TRBD1,.,TRBV5-1,TRBJ2-7
TGTGCCAGCAGCCGGACTAGCGGGAGTGCCCTTATATACAATGAGCAGTTCTTC,CASSRTSGSALIYNEQFF,TRBD2,once,TRBV7-9,TRBJ2-1
TGTGCCAGTAGAGGACAGGGGGCACATCAGCCCCAGCATTTT,CASRGQGAHQPQHF,TRBD1,.,TRBV19,TRBJ1-5
TGCGCCAGCAGCTTTACAGGTCAAGGAGACTATGGCTACACCTTC,CASSFTGQGDYGYTF,.,.,TRBV5-1,TRBJ1-2